A selection of T cell receptor beta chains follows, all from one sample in a study of blood T cell repertoires in COVID-19. The assay was immunoSEQ multiplex PCR, and TCRdb's table has in-frame clones only and misses some. The data show about 150,000 clones, approximately 82% seen once. Sequences were obtained from peripheral blood. The receptors derive from a woman aged 45 to 65 with acute or convalescent COVID-19. Both conserved end residues are part of each CDR3. A D gene is named only where the DNA matches it firmly. The size field is filled for only some rows; it gives once, few, many or a size class.

d_call: TRBD2
v_call: TRBV7-2
j_call: TRBJ2-1
clone_size: -
cdr3_aa: CASSLVGMASGRPRNEQFF
cdr3_nt: TGTGCCAGCAGCTTAGTGGGGATGGCTAGCGGGAGGCCGCGGAATGAGCAGTTCTTC

d_call: TRBD1
v_call: TRBV19
j_call: TRBJ2-7
clone_size: -
cdr3_aa: CASSIVQGAYEQYF
cdr3_nt: TGTGCCAGTAGTATAGTTCAGGGGGCCTACGAGCAGTACTTC

d_call: -
v_call: TRBV10-3
j_call: TRBJ2-7
clone_size: -
cdr3_aa: CAISGQDSSYEQYF
cdr3_nt: TGTGCCATCAGTGGCCAGGACAGCTCCTACGAGCAGTACTTC

d_call: TRBD2
v_call: TRBV27
j_call: TRBJ2-5
clone_size: once
cdr3_aa: CASSLSPAGGLKETQYF
cdr3_nt: TGTGCCAGCAGTTTATCACCAGCGGGGGGACTGAAAGAGACCCAGTACTTC

d_call: TRBD2
v_call: TRBV18
j_call: TRBJ2-7
clone_size: -
cdr3_aa: CASSPASGNDEQYF
cdr3_nt: TGTGCCAGCTCACCGGCTAGCGGGAACGACGAGCAGTACTTC

d_call: -
v_call: TRBV27
j_call: TRBJ2-5
clone_size: -
cdr3_aa: CASRVQGGETQYF
cdr3_nt: TGTGCCAGCAGGGTGCAGGGTGGGGAGACCCAGTACTTC

d_call: -
v_call: TRBV4-2
j_call: TRBJ1-3
clone_size: once
cdr3_aa: CASSQSRTAPGNTIYF
cdr3_nt: TGTGCCAGCAGCCAATCCCGGACAGCTCCTGGAAACACCATATATTTT

d_call: TRBD1
v_call: TRBV19
j_call: TRBJ1-2
clone_size: few
cdr3_aa: CALGQARYGYTF
cdr3_nt: TGTGCCCTTGGACAGGCGCGCTATGGCTACACCTTC

d_call: TRBD1
v_call: TRBV18
j_call: TRBJ2-5
clone_size: -
cdr3_aa: CASSRDRAETQYF
cdr3_nt: TGTGCCAGCTCACGGGACAGGGCTGAGACCCAGTACTTC

d_call: TRBD1
v_call: TRBV2
j_call: TRBJ1-2
clone_size: many
cdr3_aa: CASSGGQGIYGYTF
cdr3_nt: TGTGCCAGCAGCGGGGGACAGGGTATCTATGGCTACACCTTC

d_call: TRBD1
v_call: TRBV19
j_call: TRBJ2-2
clone_size: -
cdr3_aa: CASSPIQGATGELFF
cdr3_nt: TGTGCCAGTAGTCCCATACAGGGGGCAACCGGGGAGCTGTTTTTT

d_call: -
v_call: TRBV28
j_call: TRBJ1-2
clone_size: once
cdr3_aa: CASSLTGFYGYTF
cdr3_nt: TGTGCCAGCAGCCTGACAGGCTTCTATGGCTACACCTTC

d_call: TRBD1
v_call: TRBV2
j_call: TRBJ1-3
clone_size: -
cdr3_aa: CASSRDSSGNTIYF
cdr3_nt: TGTGCCAGCAGTAGGGACAGCTCTGGAAACACCATATATTTT

d_call: -
v_call: TRBV5-8
j_call: TRBJ2-7
clone_size: -
cdr3_aa: CASMTGTLILYPYEQYF
cdr3_nt: TGTGCCAGCATGACCGGGACACTGATCCTTTATCCCTACGAGCAGTACTTC

d_call: -
v_call: TRBV20-1
j_call: TRBJ1-1
clone_size: few
cdr3_aa: CSASAGRGGAFF
cdr3_nt: TGCAGTGCTAGTGCGGGCAGGGGCGGAGCTTTCTTT

d_call: TRBD1
v_call: TRBV28
j_call: TRBJ1-5
clone_size: -
cdr3_aa: CASSLPPGQGAPYSNQPQHF
cdr3_nt: TGTGCCAGCAGTTTACCCCCGGGACAGGGGGCCCCATATAGCAATCAGCCCCAGCATTTT

d_call: TRBD1
v_call: TRBV5-6
j_call: TRBJ1-2
clone_size: -
cdr3_aa: CASSLDDRVYGYTF
cdr3_nt: TGTGCCAGCAGCTTGGACGACAGGGTCTATGGCTACACCTTC

d_call: TRBD2
v_call: TRBV7-9
j_call: TRBJ2-7
clone_size: -
cdr3_aa: CASSVVGAGAYEQYF
cdr3_nt: TGTGCCAGCAGCGTGGTGGGAGCGGGAGCCTACGAGCAGTACTTC

d_call: -
v_call: TRBV4-3
j_call: TRBJ2-2
clone_size: -
cdr3_aa: CASSQDRRPGELFF
cdr3_nt: TGCGCCAGCAGCCAAGACCGGCGGCCCGGGGAGCTGTTTTTT

d_call: -
v_call: TRBV5-1
j_call: TRBJ1-3
clone_size: few
cdr3_aa: CASSPGVSGNTIYF
cdr3_nt: TGCGCCAGCAGCCCCGGGGTCTCTGGAAACACCATATATTTT

d_call: TRBD2
v_call: TRBV5-6
j_call: TRBJ2-2
clone_size: few
cdr3_aa: CASTTDWREGRGGELFF
cdr3_nt: TGTGCCAGCACCACGGACTGGCGGGAGGGCCGGGGCGGGGAGCTGTTTTTT

d_call: -
v_call: TRBV19
j_call: TRBJ2-7
clone_size: -
cdr3_aa: CASSIASSYEQYF
cdr3_nt: TGTGCCAGTAGTATAGCGAGCTCCTACGAGCAGTACTTC

d_call: TRBD2
v_call: TRBV2
j_call: TRBJ2-5
clone_size: -
cdr3_aa: CASSVSSGSLYF
cdr3_nt: TGTGCCAGCAGTGTATCCAGCGGGAGTTTGTACTTC

d_call: TRBD2
v_call: TRBV28
j_call: TRBJ2-7
clone_size: few
cdr3_aa: CASSPLAGDYEQYF
cdr3_nt: TGTGCCAGCAGCCCCCTAGCGGGAGACTACGAGCAGTACTTC

d_call: TRBD2
v_call: TRBV11-3
j_call: TRBJ2-7
clone_size: -
cdr3_aa: CASSRSGGPYEQYF
cdr3_nt: TGTGCCAGCAGCCGTTCGGGGGGGCCCTACGAGCAGTACTTC